Listed here are 5 T cell receptor beta chains from one sample, sequenced in a study of blood T cell repertoires in COVID-19. The table came from immunoSEQ multiplex PCR; TCRdb's copy has only in-frame clones and leaves some out. The data show about 130,000 clones, with about 90% seen just once and over 3.5% held by the top ten. The sequenced material came from peripheral blood. These receptors were obtained from a woman aged 60 to 75 with acute or convalescent COVID-19.

This chain links TRBV23-1 with TRBJ2-7; TRBD1 matches 12 bases. TRBV23-1 is filed as an ORF, its function uncertain. The CDR3 length is 16 residues. V gave up 0 bases and J gave up 9 bases; unmatched junction bases: 9. The CDR3 here is CASSQSGTGGRVGQYV. As DNA, the CDR3 is TGCGCCAGCAGTCAATCGGGGACAGGGGGCCGTGTGGGGCAGTACGTC.

The chain carries TRBV27 and TRBJ1-2; no reliable D call. Germline CDR1 is MNHEY and CDR2 is SMNVEV (reference sequence). The CDR3 is 13 amino acids. V dropped 4 bases and J dropped 1 base, with 7 bases sitting between them. The DNA of the CDR3 is TGTGCCAGCAGTTCCCAGAATAACTATGGCTACACCTTC. Its protein product is CASSSQNNYGYTF.

This chain uses TRBV23-1 with TRBJ1-6, with 9 bases identical to TRBD1. Being an ORF, TRBV23-1 has a function that is uncertain. This CDR3 has 15 residues. The V and J ends lost 2 bases and 10 bases, in that order; junction bases with no gene match: 6. The CDR3 here is CASSQKGDRESPLHF. The CDR3 bases are TGCGCCAGCAGTCAAAAGGGGGACAGGGAGTCACCCCTCCACTTT.

This chain uses TRBV9 with TRBJ2-1; 9 bases fit TRBD2. J lost 4 bases, V lost 4 bases, and 6 bases had no gene match. Germline V CDR1 and CDR2: SGDLS, YYNGEE. The CDR3 is 15 amino acids. In DNA form, the CDR3 reads TGTGCCAGCAGCACCGATAGCGGGAGATACAATGAGCAGTTCTTC. This encodes CASSTDSGRYNEQFF. Full variable domain (outside the CDR3, taken from reference TRBV9 and TRBJ2-1): DSGVTQTPKHLITATGQRVTLRCSPRSGDLSVYWYQQSLDQGLQFLIQYYNGEERAKGNILERFSAQQFPDLHSELNLSSLELGDSALYFCASSTDSGRYNEQFFGPGTRLTVL.

The J gene is TRBJ1-4, the V gene TRBV3-1 (or the pseudogene TRBV3-2); the match to TRBD1 covers 7 bases. V lost 4 bases to trimming and J lost 7 bases; unmatched junction nucleotides: 9. CDR1 is LGHDT and CDR2 is YNNKEL in the germline V gene (reference sequence). This CDR3 is 15 amino acids long. CDR3 sequence: CASSPDREAGEKLFF. The CDR3 DNA reads as TGTGCCAGCAGCCCAGACAGGGAGGCCGGTGAAAAACTGTTTTTT.